This T cell receptor beta chain was recorded in a study of spatial heterogeneity in lung cancer. Study results and caveats: Counts of expanded alpha and beta TCRs within tumors tracked the tumor nonsynonymous mutation count.

Germline assignment: CDR1 MNHNY and CDR2 SVGAGI (reference sequence). The CDR3 contains 16 residues. The junction had 5 bases not matched to a gene; V was cut back by 5 bases and J by 1 base. A word on this clonotype: The antigen is unknown. Since it is a stray read in a library aimed at alpha chains, this beta chain has a size that is not meaningful.

TCRdb fed the 5' RACE reads into MiXCR, producing one record per CDR3 protein. The sample yields 250 to 300 distinct CDR3 sequences, about 42% seen once. The time point here: sample taken at primary tumor resection. Sequencing used lung tumor tissue, obtained at surgery. The gene calls are TRBV6-6 and TRBJ2-1; 10 positions agree with TRBD2. The clonotype comes from a male donor with early-stage non-small cell lung cancer. The CDR3 DNA sequence: TGTGCCAGCAGTACCTCAGCGGGAGGGTCCTACAATGAGCAGTTCTTC. Its translation: CASSTSAGGSYNEQFF.